Below, one T cell receptor beta chain is given with its context. This clonotype occurred a few times. Its antigen is unknown. Qualities for individual bases were not recorded, and no much larger clone is one base off. The sample is drawn from a study of identical twins (dated by TCRdb to the mid-2010s). General notes on the study: To test whether fetal clonotypes persist, this study deep-sequenced TCR alpha and beta repertoires from monozygotic twins, from unrelated adults of various ages, and from cord blood. To rule out contamination, the twin experiments were replicated at different times with different library preparation protocols. Overall results and qualifications from the work: In beta out-of-frame sequences, excess twin sharing was weaker, because having fewer shared sequences lowered the signal-to-noise ratio. Fewer insertions were carried by abundant cord blood beta clonotypes; a weaker similar trend was observed in young adult naive repertoires, while no such trend was observed in memory repertoires. Conclusions relied on cross-sectional statistical analysis, since the same donors could not be followed over many years. Compared with coincidental sharing between unrelated individuals, out-of-frame TCR alpha sequences shared between twins had an excess of sequences with low generation probability. In monozygotic twins, out-of-frame TCR alpha sharing was systematically underestimated by recombination models, although the models agreed with sharing between unrelated individuals. Zero-insertion analyses could be partly confounded by invariant T cells such as MAIT and iNKT, though diverse VJ usage argued against such confounding for most clonotypes.

CDR1 and CDR2 are drawn from the germline V gene: SQVTM, ANQGSEA. The junction shows trimming of 8 bases on V and 3 bases on J, and the gene matches do not reach 7 bases of it. The CDR3 starts with the cysteine, ends with the phenylalanine, and has 13 residues. Only the CDR3 region is kept as DNA, spanning 39 bases read in frame from base 1. Library preparation used 5' RACE. Sequencing relied on an Illumina HiSeq 2000. Template switching introduced a universal primer binding site; the final cDNA contained a unique molecular identifier, enabling accurate counting of TCR cDNA molecules. Specific primers in the conserved constant-segment region were used to synthesize first-strand cDNA for the TCR alpha and beta chains. To control for contamination, every cDNA library carried two barcodes: a SMART-Mk sample barcode plus Illumina barcodes. Two successive PCR steps introduced TruSeq adapter sequences along with Illumina sample barcodes. Sequencing of the TCR alpha and beta cDNA libraries was done on the Illumina HiSeq platform using custom primers. As for the authors' bioinformatics: Raw reads were processed with MiGEC to extract unique molecular identifiers, and MiXCR was used to determine CDR3 positions. Recombination models were inferred per individual with the repgenHMM and IGoR tools using an EM algorithm. Shared clonotypes were analyzed with the tcR package in R, and sharing was normalized by the product of cloneset sizes. To study raw recombination without the effects of thymic and clonal selection, out-of-frame nonproductive sequences were analyzed. The public reads were run again by TCRdb, first through fastp at Q25 and then through MiXCR, and only productive beta chains were kept. Entries are consolidated by CDR3 protein sequence, retaining the most common genes and DNA. TCRdb, not the original authors, processed these V and J calls. For this sample there are hundreds of thousands of distinct CDR3 sequences; about 12% appear just once. Under 2% of the sample is held by the ten biggest clonotypes.

Every donor was a healthy Caucasian. Three pairs of female monozygotic twins, all aged 18 to 29 years, were included in the twin cohort. Peripheral blood mononuclear cells were the source from which RNA for the TCR libraries was isolated. These data also formed part of another study, on yellow fever vaccine responses in identical twins. That second publication adds: The T cell response to vaccination in identical twins was reported by the authors to appear partly convergent and partly personalized. In identical twins, the study followed T cell clones that responded to the vaccine with precision.

The chain joins TRBV29-1 to TRBJ2-7, and TRBD1 aligns with 10 junction nucleotides. The source is a woman under 30 in good health. The specimen was PBMCs. The nucleotide sequence reads TGCAGCCCCGCCGGGACAGGGGACTACGAGCAGTACTTC. Its protein product is CSPAGTGDYEQYF.